These T cell receptor beta chains were read from a single sample in a study of blood T cell repertoires in COVID-19. Repertoires were generated with immunoSEQ multiplex PCR, while TCRdb's copy carries only in-frame clones and drops some. The sample consists of approximately 74,000 clones, roughly 84% of them appearing once. Specimen: peripheral blood. These receptors were collected from a man older than 75 with active or convalescent COVID-19. The CDR3 runs from the conserved cysteine through the conserved F or W. A D gene is named only where the DNA matches it firmly. Rows may omit the clone size; those that give it use once, few, many or a size class.

DNA,CDR3,V,J,size,D
TGTGCCTCCACTACAGGGGAAAGTTATAATTCACCCCTCCACTTT,CASTTGESYNSPLHF,TRBV30,TRBJ1-6,NA,TRBD1
TGTGCCAGCAGTAGGGGGACAGGGGATGGCTACACCTTC,CASSRGTGDGYTF,TRBV28,TRBJ1-2,few,TRBD1
TGTGCCAGCAGCTTAGTAGGCAGGGGGCAGGAAGAGCAGTACTTC,CASSLVGRGQEEQYF,TRBV7-9,TRBJ2-7,NA,TRBD1
TGTGCCAGCAGTCCACCTGGACAGGAAAGAACTGAAGCTTTCTTT,CASSPPGQERTEAFF,TRBV28,TRBJ1-1,NA,TRBD1
TGTGCCAGCAGCGTAGTGGGTAGCGGGAGAAATGAGCAGTTCTTC,CASSVVGSGRNEQFF,TRBV9,TRBJ2-1,once,TRBD2
TGTGCCAGCTCACCTGGACAGGGCGGATACAATGAGCAGTTCTTC,CASSPGQGGYNEQFF,TRBV18,TRBJ2-1,NA,TRBD1
TGCGCCAGCAGCCTAGGACAGGACACCGGGGAGCTGTTTTTT,CASSLGQDTGELFF,TRBV5-1,TRBJ2-2,NA,TRBD1
TGTGCCAGCAGTCCGAGAAGGGGGAGAGTCACTGAAGCTTTCTTT,CASSPRRGRVTEAFF,TRBV28,TRBJ1-1,NA,NA
TGTGCCAGCAGCCAAGATCTCCTAGCGGATTTCTCCTACAATGAGCAGTTCTTC,CASSQDLLADFSYNEQFF,TRBV14,TRBJ2-1,once,TRBD2
TGTGCCAGCAGTTCCCCCTCAGGGCCGTCTGGAAACACCATATATTTT,CASSSPSGPSGNTIYF,TRBV28,TRBJ1-3,NA,NA